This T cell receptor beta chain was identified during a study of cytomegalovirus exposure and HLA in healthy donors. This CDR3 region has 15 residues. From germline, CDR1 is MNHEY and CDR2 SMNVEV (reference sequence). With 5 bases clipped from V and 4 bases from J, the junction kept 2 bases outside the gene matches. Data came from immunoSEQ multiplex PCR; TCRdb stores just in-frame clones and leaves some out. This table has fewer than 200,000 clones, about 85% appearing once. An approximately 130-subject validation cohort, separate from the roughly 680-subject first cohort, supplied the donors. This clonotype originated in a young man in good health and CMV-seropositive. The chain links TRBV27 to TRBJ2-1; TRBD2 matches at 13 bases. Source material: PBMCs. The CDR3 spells CASSKLAGGYNEQFF. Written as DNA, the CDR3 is TGTGCCAGCAGTAAACTAGCGGGGGGGTACAATGAGCAGTTCTTC.